This TCR beta chain was identified during a study of PD-L1 blockade in urothelial cancer. Study context: Male sex and bladder-origin urothelial cancer were recorded for twenty-five of 29 patients. Study outcomes and limitations: Stronger expansion of tumor-associated clones in blood at 3 weeks distinguished durable-benefit patients.

Regarding time point: pretreatment peripheral blood. Disease in patients was locally advanced or metastatic urothelial carcinoma. On this clone: Its antigen is unknown.

Sequencing was performed with immunoSEQ multiplex PCR; in TCRdb, only in-frame clones are kept and a portion is missing. The top ten hold 1.5% to 2% of the sample, which has tens of thousands of clones, 85% to 90% seen once. Germline V CDR1 and CDR2: LNHDA, SQIVND (reference sequence). The germline V and J ends were trimmed by 6 bases and 8 bases, with 16 bases remaining between them. The CDR3 extends over 13 amino acids. This TCR came from a man aged 60-69 years with urothelial cancer. Sample: PBMCs, taken around atezolizumab (anti-PD-L1) treatment. This chain connects TRBV19 to TRBJ1-1; D perhaps matches TRBD1 (6 bases). DNA of the CDR3: TGTGCCAGTAGGGTGGTAGGTGGACAGGAAGCTTTCTTT. It specifies CASRVVGGQEAFF.